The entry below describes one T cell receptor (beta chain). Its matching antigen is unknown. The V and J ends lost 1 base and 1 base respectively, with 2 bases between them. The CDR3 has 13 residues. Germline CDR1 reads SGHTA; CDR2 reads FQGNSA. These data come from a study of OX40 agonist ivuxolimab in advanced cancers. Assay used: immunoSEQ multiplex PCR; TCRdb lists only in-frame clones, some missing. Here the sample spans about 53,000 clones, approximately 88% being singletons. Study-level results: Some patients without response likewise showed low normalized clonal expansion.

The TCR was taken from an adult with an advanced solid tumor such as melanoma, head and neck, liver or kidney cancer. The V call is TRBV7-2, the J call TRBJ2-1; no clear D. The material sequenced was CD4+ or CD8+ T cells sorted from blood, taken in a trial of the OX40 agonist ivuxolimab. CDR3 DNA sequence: TGTGCCAGCAGCTTAGTATCCTACAATGAGCAGTTCTTC. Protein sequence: CASSLVSYNEQFF. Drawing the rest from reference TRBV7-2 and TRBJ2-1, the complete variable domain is GAGVSQSPSNKVTEKGKDVELRCDPISGHTALYWYRQSLGQGLEFLIYFQGNSAPDKSGLPSDRFSAERTGGSVSTLTIQRTQQEDSAVYLCASSLVSYNEQFFGPGTRLTVL.